The 5 T cell receptor beta chains listed next were all sequenced from one sample in a study of neurological immune-mediated disorders. A single record per CDR3 protein comes from TCRdb applying MiXCR to the 5' RACE reads. The top ten hold just under 3% of the sample, which has tens of thousands of distinct CDR3 sequences, under 4.5% seen once. The sequenced sample was PBMCs. These receptor sequences come from a woman between 45 and 60 years old with multiple sclerosis.

As concerns this clonotype: This may come from a read error, since a much larger clone is one base off. The chain uses TRBV5-6 and TRBJ1-2; D uncertain. Looked up from germline, CDR1 is SGHDT and CDR2 is YYEEEE. The CDR3 contains 12 residues. The DNA of the CDR3 is TGTGACAGCAGCTTGCCAAGTTTTGGCTACACCTTC. Amino acid sequence: CDSSLPSFGYTF.

This clonotype showed up many times. The chain combines TRBV28 with TRBJ2-5, with a weak D call TRBD1 (6 bases). V was clipped by 5 bases and J by 2 bases, with 9 bases between them. Germline values: CDR1 MDHEN, CDR2 SYDVKM. The CDR3 is 13 residues long. For the CDR3, the DNA is TGTGCCAGCAGTCTACAGGGTCAAGAGACCCAGTACTTC. Translating it yields CASSLQGQETQYF.

This clonotype has ten or more counts. The chain carries TRBV7-9 and TRBJ2-7; D is uncertain. Germline CDR1 reads SEHNR; CDR2 reads FQNEAQ (reference sequence). The CDR3 sequence is 15 residues long. With 4 bases removed from V and 7 bases from J, the gap between germline ends came to 20 bases. The CDR3 sequence: CASSSKVLGFVEQYF. In DNA form, the CDR3 reads TGTGCCAGCAGCTCGAAGGTTCTGGGGTTTGTTGAGCAGTACTTC.

There are many counts of this clonotype. The chain employs TRBV5-1 and TRBJ2-7; 7 positions match TRBD2. Germline V gene lookup returns CDR1 SGHRS and CDR2 YFSETQ. Trimming cost V 4 bases and J 2 bases; bases outside gene matches: 9. The CDR3 totals 15 residues. CDR3 region: CASSPSGTTAYEQYF. The CDR3 DNA follows: TGCGCCAGCAGCCCCTCCGGGACTACCGCCTACGAGCAGTACTTC.

About this clonotype: A read error is possible here, since a much larger clone lies one base away. This chain uses TRBV2 with TRBJ1-3; tentatively, D is TRBD1 (5 bases). The CDR3 runs to 12 residues. Germline CDR1 SNHLY, CDR2 FYNNEI. The CDR3 DNA is TGTGACAGTCAGGGTTCTGGAAACACCATATATTTT. Translated: CDSQGSGNTIYF.